The 22 T cell receptor beta chains below come from one sample, sequenced in a study of radiation and T cells in renal cell carcinoma. As to time point: blood 4 weeks post-SBRT, at nephrectomy. As for treatment: 15 Gy SBRT to primary tumor, nephrectomy 4 weeks later. Generated by immunoSEQ multiplex PCR, the TCRdb table keeps only in-frame clones and is missing some. Altogether around 99,000 clones are present, 65% to 90% being singletons, with the ten largest covering approximately 7.8%. The sample was blood, taken from a patient whose treatment included radiotherapy and nephrectomy. The receptors stem from a man in his fifties or sixties with renal cell carcinoma.

The chain couples TRBV28 to TRBJ1-3; unclear D gene. The CDR3 contains 14 residues. Trimming cost V 3 bases and J 3 bases, with 9 bases left between them. In germline, CDR1 is MDHEN, CDR2 SYDVKM. The CDR3 bases are TGTGCCAGCAGTTTCGGAGGGTATGGAAACACCATATATTTT. Translated: CASSFGGYGNTIYF.

V gene TRBV5-1 combines with J gene TRBJ2-2; D is possibly TRBD1 (5 bases). Trimming pared 0 bases from V and 5 bases from J, leaving 14 bases between. Germline CDR1 and CDR2: SGHRS and YFSETQ. The CDR3 has 16 amino acids. In DNA, the CDR3 is TGCGCCAGCAGCTTGGCGGCAGGGTATGGTACCGGGGAGCTGTTTTTT. Translating gives CASSLAAGYGTGELFF. Together with reference TRBV5-1 and TRBJ2-2, the CDR3 gives the full variable domain: KAGVTQTPRYLIKTRGQQVTLSCSPISGHRSVSWYQQTPGQGLQFLFEYFSETQRNKGNFPGRFSGRQFSNSRSEMNVSTLELGDSALYLCASSLAAGYGTGELFFGEGSRLTVL.

V usage is TRBV5-1 and J usage is TRBJ2-3; 8 positions agree with TRBD2. The CDR3 runs to 14 residues. CDR1 and CDR2 from the germline V gene are SGHRS and YFSETQ. With V trimmed by 4 bases and J by 1 base, 2 bases remained unmatched. CDR3 residues: CASSRGGRTDTQYF. In nucleotides, the CDR3 is TGCGCCAGCAGCCGGGGGGGCCGCACAGATACGCAGTATTTT.

The rearrangement uses TRBV10-1 and TRBJ1-4, with D uncertain. From germline, CDR1 is WNHNN and CDR2 SYGVQD (reference sequence). V lost 6 bases and J lost 0, with 8 bases in between. CDR3 length equals 14 residues. CDR3 sequence reads: CASSGPATNEKLFF. The DNA for the CDR3 is TGCGCCAGCAGCGGACCTGCAACTAATGAAAAACTGTTTTTT.

This clone was seen a few times. This chain's CDR3 is CASSPTSLRTDTQYF. CDR3 sequence (DNA): TGTGCCAGCAGCCCAACTAGCTTGCGCACAGATACGCAGTATTTT. The chain employs TRBV7-9 and TRBJ2-3, with TRBD2 as a possible D gene (6 bases). V lost 5 bases to trimming and J lost 1 base, with 13 bases between them. This CDR3 region has 15 residues. The germline V gene encodes CDR1 SEHNR and CDR2 FQNEAQ (reference sequence).

The V call is TRBV19, the J call TRBJ2-7; D may be TRBD2 (6 bases). The CDR3 runs 14 residues. V gave up 7 bases and J gave up 9 bases, with 22 bases separating them. Germline CDR1 is LNHDA and CDR2 is SQIVND (reference sequence). The CDR3 protein is CASNNRAGTGGQYF. The CDR3, as DNA: TGTGCCAGTAATAATCGGGCGGGGACTGGGGGGCAGTACTTC.

The chain has TRBV6-5 and TRBJ1-4, with D maybe TRBD1 (5 bases). The CDR3 covers 15 residues. CDR1 and CDR2 (germline): MNHEY, SVGAGI. V was trimmed by 0 bases and J by 1 base, leaving 6 bases between them. This CDR3 is CASSYSGGTNEKLFF. Here the CDR3 DNA reads TGTGCCAGCAGTTACTCCGGGGGAACTAATGAAAAACTGTTTTTT.

This clone was observed once. This chain uses TRBV28 with TRBJ2-7, with 10 nucleotides matching TRBD1. Germline V CDR1 and CDR2: MDHEN, SYDVKM. The J segment lost 6 bases and the V segment lost 3 bases, leaving 5 bases of the junction unmatched. The CDR3 length is 14 residues. The CDR3 region is CASSFLDRGREQYF. The CDR3 DNA sequence: TGTGCCAGCAGTTTCTTAGACAGGGGGCGCGAGCAGTACTTC.

CDR3 residues: CASSFATQARGRCEQYF. In nucleotides, the CDR3 is TGTGCCAGCAGCTTTGCAACTCAAGCTCGAGGTCGATGCGAGCAGTACTTC. The J gene is TRBJ2-7, the V gene TRBV12-1; the table's D call, TRBD2, was not checked against the DNA. TRBV12-1 is assigned pseudogene status. This CDR3 spans 17 amino acids.

V and J are TRBV7-2 and TRBJ1-2; the D gene is possibly TRBD1 (5 bases). This CDR3 region has 18 residues. CDR1 and CDR2 (germline): SGHTA, FQGNSA. V was cut by 1 base and J by 4 bases, with 22 bases left in between. The CDR3 bases are TGTGCCAGCAGCTTAGGCGGGCCCACAGGATCCTCGCCCTATGGCTACACCTTC. Its translation: CASSLGGPTGSSPYGYTF.

This chain uses TRBV19 with TRBJ2-1; either TRBD1 or TRBD2 may fit D (5 bases each). This CDR3 has 13 residues. V dropped 6 bases and J dropped 3 bases, with 9 bases sitting between them. Germline loops: CDR1 LNHDA, CDR2 SQIVND (reference sequence). CDR3 amino acids: CASSGTVYNEQFF. CDR3 coding DNA: TGTGCCAGTAGCGGGACCGTCTACAATGAGCAGTTCTTC.

The J gene is TRBJ1-3, the V gene TRBV19; tentative D call: TRBD1 (5 bases). The germline V and J ends were trimmed by 10 bases and 4 bases, with 23 bases remaining between them. Germline V lookup: CDR1 LNHDA, CDR2 SQIVND (reference sequence). CDR3 length: 16 residues. The CDR3 DNA follows: TGTGCCACTAACCCCCGGGACGGAGGTACGGGAAACACCATATATTTT. Protein product: CATNPRDGGTGNTIYF.

The chain links TRBV6-5 to TRBJ1-3; no clear D. Per germline, CDR1 MNHEY and CDR2 SVGAGI. This CDR3 spans 15 amino acids. Between the trimmed V and J ends, which lost 3 bases and 0 bases, there was a span of 9 bases. As DNA, the CDR3 is TGTGCCAGCAGTTATTCCAGGACCTCTGGAAACACCATATATTTT. Translated, it gives CASSYSRTSGNTIYF.

This clone was recorded a few times. J is TRBJ2-1 and V is TRBV18; D might be TRBD2 (7 bases). Trimming shortened V by 3 bases and J by 8 bases, and 14 bases separated the two germline ends. This CDR3 has 14 amino acids. CDR1 is KGHSH, CDR2 LQKENI, per germline. CDR3 in amino acids: CASSPGRGGYEQFF. In nucleotides, the CDR3 is TGTGCCAGCTCACCGGGCAGGGGAGGGTATGAGCAGTTCTTC.

V and J are TRBV6-6 and TRBJ2-2; a possible D gene is TRBD1 (6 bases). V was trimmed by 8 bases and J by 6 bases, leaving 22 bases between them. This CDR3 is 16 amino acids long. Germline V gene sequence: CDR1 MNHNY, CDR2 SVGAGI (reference sequence). CDR3 bases: TGTGCCAGCCAAGAGGGGGTGTCTCCACTTCCCGGGGAGCTGTTTTTT. Amino acid sequence: CASQEGVSPLPGELFF.

The V and J genes are TRBV18 and TRBJ2-7; D is perhaps TRBD2 (5 bases). V was trimmed by 0 bases and J by 4 bases, leaving 7 bases between them. The CDR3 is made up of 13 amino acids. Germline V gene sequence: CDR1 KGHSH, CDR2 LQKENI. The CDR3 DNA sequence: TGTGCCAGCTCACCACCCCGGGGTTACGAGCAGTACTTC. Translation: CASSPPRGYEQYF.

This sequence joins TRBV7-9 and TRBJ2-1; TRBD2 might be the D (6 bases). Trimming cost V 5 bases and J 9 bases, with 20 bases left between them. The CDR3 is made up of 15 amino acids. Germline V CDR1 and CDR2: SEHNR, FQNEAQ (reference sequence). CDR3 bases: TGTGCCAGCAGCGAAGTACTAGCAGGTTGGAGTGAGCAGTTCTTC. It is translated as CASSEVLAGWSEQFF.

The chain uses TRBV6-5 and TRBJ2-1; D is undetermined. Germline assignment: CDR1 MNHEY and CDR2 SVGAGI. CDR3 length: 15 amino acids. The V and J ends lost 8 bases and 1 base respectively, with 15 bases between them. CDR3 sequence: CASRLRRRSYNEQFF. CDR3 DNA: TGTGCCAGCCGCTTGAGACGAAGATCCTACAATGAGCAGTTCTTC.

This chain joins TRBV11-2 and TRBJ2-5; tentatively, D is TRBD1 (7 bases). Per the germline V gene, CDR1 is SGHAT and CDR2 is FQNNGV. The length of the CDR3 is 16 residues. Trimming cost V 4 bases and J 4 bases, with 19 bases left between them. The CDR3 loop reads CASSSWDFRQGETQYF. In DNA form, the CDR3 reads TGTGCCAGCAGCTCTTGGGACTTTCGACAGGGAGAGACCCAGTACTTC. Filled out from reference TRBV11-2 and TRBJ2-5, the complete variable domain reads EAGVAQSPRYKIIEKRQSVAFWCNPISGHATLYWYQQILGQGPKLLIQFQNNGVVDDSQLPKDRFSAERLKGVDSTLKIQPAKLEDSAVYLCASSSWDFRQGETQYFGPGTRLLVL.

This chain links TRBV5-1 with TRBJ2-1; tentative D call: TRBD2 (6 bases). Looked up from germline, CDR1 is SGHRS and CDR2 is YFSETQ. There are 16 residues in the CDR3. V was clipped by 0 bases and J by 2 bases, with 12 bases between them. The CDR3: CASSLAEGGPYNEQFF. The DNA of the CDR3 is TGCGCCAGCAGCTTGGCAGAGGGAGGCCCCTACAATGAGCAGTTCTTC.

The CDR3 DNA is TGTGCCAGCAGTCCAGGGCGCCGTGGCTACACCTTC. It specifies CASSPGRRGYTF. The J gene is TRBJ1-2, the V gene TRBV28, with D perhaps matching TRBD1 (5 bases). Trimming cost V 5 bases and J 7 bases, with 11 bases left between them. This CDR3 is 12 amino acids long. The germline V gene has CDR1 MDHEN and CDR2 SYDVKM.

The genes are TRBV4-3 and TRBJ2-2; no definite D call. Germline CDR1 and CDR2: LGHNA and YSLEER. This CDR3 spans 15 amino acids. The ends were cut back, 2 bases at V and 6 bases at J, with 13 bases in the middle. The CDR3, as DNA: TGCGCCAGCAGCCAACGGCTTGGTGGGGCCGGGGAGCTGTTTTTT. Translation gives CASSQRLGGAGELFF.